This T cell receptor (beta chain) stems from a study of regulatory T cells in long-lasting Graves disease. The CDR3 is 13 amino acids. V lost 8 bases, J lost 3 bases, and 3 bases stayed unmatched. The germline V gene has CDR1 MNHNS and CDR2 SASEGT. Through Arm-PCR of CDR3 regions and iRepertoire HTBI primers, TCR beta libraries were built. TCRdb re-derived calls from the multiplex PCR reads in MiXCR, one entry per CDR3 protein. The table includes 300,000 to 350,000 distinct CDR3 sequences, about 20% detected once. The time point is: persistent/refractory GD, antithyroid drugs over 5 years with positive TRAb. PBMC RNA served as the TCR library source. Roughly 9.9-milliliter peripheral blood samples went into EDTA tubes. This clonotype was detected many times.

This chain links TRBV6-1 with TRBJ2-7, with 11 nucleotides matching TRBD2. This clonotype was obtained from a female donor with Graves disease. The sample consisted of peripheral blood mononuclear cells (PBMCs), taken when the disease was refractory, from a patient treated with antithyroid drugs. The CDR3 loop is CASGTSGNYEQYF. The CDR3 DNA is TGTGCCAGCGGGACTAGCGGTAACTACGAGCAGTACTTC.